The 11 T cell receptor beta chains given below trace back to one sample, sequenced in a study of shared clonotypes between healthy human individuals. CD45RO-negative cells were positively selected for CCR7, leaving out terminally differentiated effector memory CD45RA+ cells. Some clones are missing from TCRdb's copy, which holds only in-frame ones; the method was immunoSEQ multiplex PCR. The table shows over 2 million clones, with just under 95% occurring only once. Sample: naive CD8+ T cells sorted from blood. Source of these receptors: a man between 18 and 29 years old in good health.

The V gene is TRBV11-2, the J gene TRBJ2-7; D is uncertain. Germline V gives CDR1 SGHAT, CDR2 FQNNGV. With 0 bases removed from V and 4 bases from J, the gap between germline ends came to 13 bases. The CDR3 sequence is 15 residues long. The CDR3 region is CASSLEYNNYYEQYF. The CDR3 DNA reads TGTGCCAGCAGCTTAGAGTACAACAATTATTACGAGCAGTACTTC.

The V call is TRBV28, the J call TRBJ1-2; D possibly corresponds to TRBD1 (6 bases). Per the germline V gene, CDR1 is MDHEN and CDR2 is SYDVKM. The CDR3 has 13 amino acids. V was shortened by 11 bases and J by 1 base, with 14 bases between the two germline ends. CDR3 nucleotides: TGTGCCGGATTAGGGGGGTTTAACTATGGCTACACCTTC. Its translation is CAGLGGFNYGYTF.

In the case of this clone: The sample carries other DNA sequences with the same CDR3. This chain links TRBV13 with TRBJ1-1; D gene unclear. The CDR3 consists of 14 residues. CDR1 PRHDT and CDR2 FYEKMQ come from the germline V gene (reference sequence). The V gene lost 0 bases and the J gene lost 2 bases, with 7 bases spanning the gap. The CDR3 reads CASSLGEGNTEAFF. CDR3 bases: TGTGCCAGCAGCTTAGGCGAGGGTAACACTGAAGCTTTCTTT.

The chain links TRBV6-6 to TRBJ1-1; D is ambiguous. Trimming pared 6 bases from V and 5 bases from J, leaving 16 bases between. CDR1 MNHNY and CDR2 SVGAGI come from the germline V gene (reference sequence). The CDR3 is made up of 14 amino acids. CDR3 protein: CASSRSRQETEAFF. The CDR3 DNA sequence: TGTGCCAGCAGCCGCTCCCGTCAGGAGACTGAAGCTTTCTTT.

The CDR3 reads CASSQDMGLAGGEQYF. As DNA, the CDR3 is TGTGCCAGCAGCCAAGATATGGGACTAGCGGGAGGCGAGCAGTACTTC. The chain employs TRBV4-2 and TRBJ2-7, with TRBD2 identical over 15 bases. The CDR3 loop spans 16 amino acids. Germline CDR1 reads LGHNA; CDR2 reads YNFKEQ. V dropped 0 bases and J dropped 6; count of bases not matched to a gene: 3.

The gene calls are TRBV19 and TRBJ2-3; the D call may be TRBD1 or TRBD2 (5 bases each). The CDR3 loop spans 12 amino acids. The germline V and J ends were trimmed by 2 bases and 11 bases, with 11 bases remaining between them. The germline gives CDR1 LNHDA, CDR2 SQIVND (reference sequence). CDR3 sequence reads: CASSIMGEEQYF. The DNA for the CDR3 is TGTGCCAGTAGTATAATGGGGGAAGAGCAGTATTTT.

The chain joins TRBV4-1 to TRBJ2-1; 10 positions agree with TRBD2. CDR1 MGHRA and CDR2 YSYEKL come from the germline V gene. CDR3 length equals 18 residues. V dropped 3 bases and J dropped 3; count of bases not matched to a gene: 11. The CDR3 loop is CASSQRLAGAYYYNEQFF. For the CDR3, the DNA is TGCGCCAGCAGCCAGAGGCTAGCGGGAGCCTACTACTACAATGAGCAGTTCTTC.

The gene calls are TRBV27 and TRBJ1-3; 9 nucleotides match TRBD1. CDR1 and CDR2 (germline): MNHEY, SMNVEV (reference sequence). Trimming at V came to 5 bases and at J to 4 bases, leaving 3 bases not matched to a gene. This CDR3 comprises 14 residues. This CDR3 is CASSLTGGGNTIYF. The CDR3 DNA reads TGTGCCAGCAGTCTAACAGGGGGCGGAAACACCATATATTTT.

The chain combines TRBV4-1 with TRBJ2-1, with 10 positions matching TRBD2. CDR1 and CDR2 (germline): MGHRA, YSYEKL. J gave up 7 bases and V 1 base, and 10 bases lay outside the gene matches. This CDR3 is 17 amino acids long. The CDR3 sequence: CASSQVGGLAGDNEQFF. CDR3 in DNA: TGCGCCAGCAGCCAAGTCGGGGGGCTAGCGGGAGATAATGAGCAGTTCTTC.

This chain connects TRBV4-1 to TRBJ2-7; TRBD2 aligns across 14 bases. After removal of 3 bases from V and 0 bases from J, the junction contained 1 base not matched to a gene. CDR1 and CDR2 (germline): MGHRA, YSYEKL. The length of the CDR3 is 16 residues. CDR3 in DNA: TGCGCCAGCAGCCAGGGGACTAGCGGGAGCTCCTACGAGCAGTACTTC. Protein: CASSQGTSGSSYEQYF.

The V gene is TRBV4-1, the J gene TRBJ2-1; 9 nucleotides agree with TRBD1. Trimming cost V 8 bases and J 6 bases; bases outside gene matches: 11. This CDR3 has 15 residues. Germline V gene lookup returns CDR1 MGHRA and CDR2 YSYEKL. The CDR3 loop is CASRYRGRDLNEQFF. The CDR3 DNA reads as TGCGCCAGCCGGTACAGGGGGCGAGATCTCAATGAGCAGTTCTTC.